This TCR beta chain was obtained from a study of patients and donors after allogeneic stem cell transplantation. TCRdb re-called the RT-PCR reads with MiXCR, one entry per CDR3 protein. The sample consists of about a million distinct CDR3 sequences, roughly 18% of them appearing once. The CDR3 spans 16 residues. Per germline, CDR1 SGHRS and CDR2 YFSETQ. V was shortened by 4 bases and J by 3 bases, with 16 bases between the two germline ends. The chain carries TRBV5-1 and TRBJ2-2; weak D call: TRBD1 (5 bases). The sequence was obtained from a human donor who was either an allogeneic HSCT recipient or a stem cell or donor lymphocyte infusion donor (not recorded which). It is not recorded whose cells these are; they may come from a transplant donor. The specimen sequenced was blood, either unsorted or a sorted T cell fraction (not recorded which). The CDR3: CASSPRGGADTGELFF. The CDR3 nucleotides are TGCGCCAGCAGCCCTCGAGGTGGGGCCGACACCGGGGAGCTGTTTTTT.